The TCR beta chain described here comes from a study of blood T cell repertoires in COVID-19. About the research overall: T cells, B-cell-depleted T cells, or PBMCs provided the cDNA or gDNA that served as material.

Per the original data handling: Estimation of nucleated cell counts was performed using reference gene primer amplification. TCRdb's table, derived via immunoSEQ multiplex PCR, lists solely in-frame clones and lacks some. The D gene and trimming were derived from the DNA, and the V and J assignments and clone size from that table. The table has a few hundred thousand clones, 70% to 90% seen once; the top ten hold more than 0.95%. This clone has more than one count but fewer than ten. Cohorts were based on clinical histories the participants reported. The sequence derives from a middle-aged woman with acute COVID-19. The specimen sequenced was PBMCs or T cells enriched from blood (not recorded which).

The DNA for the CDR3 is TGTGCCATCAGTGAGTCGACTCTTAGCAATCAGCCCCAGCATTTT. Protein sequence: CAISESTLSNQPQHF. This rearrangement joins TRBV10-3 to TRBJ1-5; D gene ambiguous. Germline assignment: CDR1 ENHRY and CDR2 SYGVKD. Trimming took 0 bases from V and 0 from J, leaving 6 bases between them. The CDR3 is 15 amino acids.